These 17 T cell receptor beta chains were all obtained from the same sample, sequenced in a study of shared clonotypes between healthy human individuals. Clones were sequenced by immunoSEQ multiplex PCR, and TCRdb holds only the in-frame ones, with some missing. The top ten clones hold around 1.7% of a sample with around 1,900,000 clones, around 93% of them seen once. CD45RO negativity and positive selection for CCR7 defined naive CD8 cells, a population that excluded terminally differentiated effector memory CD45RA+ cells. Sequences were obtained from naive CD8+ T cells from PBMCs. The receptors stem from a man aged 18-30 years in good health. Some clones in this sample may be carry-over from other donors' samples.

This sequence joins TRBV11-3 and TRBJ2-3; D is unclear. The CDR3 length is 13 residues. Germline loops: CDR1 SGHNT, CDR2 YENEEA. Between the trimmed V and J ends, which lost 3 bases and 4 bases, there was a span of 8 bases. The CDR3 sequence: CASSFSPADTQYF. CDR3 nucleotides: TGTGCCAGCAGCTTCTCCCCGGCAGATACGCAGTATTTT.

The V and J genes are TRBV7-6 and TRBJ2-2; tentative D call: TRBD2 (6 bases). The germline gives CDR1 SGHVS, CDR2 FNYEAQ. V was cut by 4 bases and J by 1 base, with 13 bases left in between. The CDR3 is made up of 16 amino acids. CDR3 region: CASSSRGSKNTGELFF. CDR3 sequence (DNA): TGTGCCAGCAGCTCCCGGGGGTCTAAGAACACCGGGGAGCTGTTTTTT. Using reference TRBV7-6 and TRBJ2-2 for the parts outside the CDR3, the full variable domain is GAGVSQSPRYKVTKRGQDVALRCDPISGHVSLYWYRQALGQGPEFLTYFNYEAQQDKSGLPNDRFSAERPEGSISTLTIQRTEQRDSAMYRCASSSRGSKNTGELFFGEGSRLTVL.

The chain recombines TRBV4-2 with TRBJ2-1, with 12 nucleotides matching TRBD2. The junction had 1 base not matched to a gene; V was cut back by 3 bases and J by 7 bases. The CDR3 runs 14 residues. Germline V CDR1 and CDR2: LGHNA, YNFKEQ. CDR3 sequence reads: CASSHGTSGNEQFF. DNA of the CDR3: TGTGCCAGCAGCCACGGGACTAGCGGGAATGAGCAGTTCTTC.

As regards this clone: Other DNA sequences from this sample encode an identical CDR3 as well. The chain carries TRBV9 and TRBJ2-7; D could derive from TRBD1 or TRBD2 (5 bases each). This CDR3 spans 14 amino acids. The germline V and J ends were trimmed by 7 bases and 2 bases, with 16 bases remaining between them. Germline V gene lookup returns CDR1 SGDLS and CDR2 YYNGEE. CDR3 in amino acids: CASSEGLGAYEQYF. In DNA, the CDR3 is TGTGCCAGCTCAGAGGGATTAGGGGCCTACGAGCAGTACTTC.

The chain couples TRBV5-6 to TRBJ2-7; D is uncertain. V was shortened by 0 bases and J by 2 bases, with 3 bases between the two germline ends. CDR3 length: 12 residues. Germline lookup yields CDR1 SGHDT and CDR2 YYEEEE. For the CDR3, the DNA is TGTGCCAGCAGCTTGGTGCCCTACGAGCAGTACTTC. Translation gives CASSLVPYEQYF. Using reference TRBV5-6 and TRBJ2-7 for the parts outside the CDR3, the full variable domain is DAGVTQSPTHLIKTRGQQVTLRCSPKSGHDTVSWYQQALGQGPQFIFQYYEEEERQRGNFPDRFSGHQFPNYSSELNVNALLLGDSALYLCASSLVPYEQYFGPGTRLTVT.

The chain is built from TRBV9 and TRBJ2-3; D call uncertain. Germline V gives CDR1 SGDLS, CDR2 YYNGEE. The CDR3 consists of 13 residues. The V end lost 0 bases, the J end lost 2 bases, and 4 bases lay between the germline ends. Here the CDR3 DNA reads TGTGCCAGCAGCGTAGTATACACAGATACGCAGTATTTT. It encodes CASSVVYTDTQYF. The whole variable domain, filled in from reference TRBV9 and TRBJ2-3, reads DSGVTQTPKHLITATGQRVTLRCSPRSGDLSVYWYQQSLDQGLQFLIQYYNGEERAKGNILERFSAQQFPDLHSELNLSSLELGDSALYFCASSVVYTDTQYFGPGTRLTVL.

Comments on this clone: Other DNA sequences in the sample encode the same CDR3. The chain has TRBV2 and TRBJ1-1, with 7 bases identical to TRBD1. Per the germline V gene, CDR1 is SNHLY and CDR2 is FYNNEI. CDR3 length equals 13 residues. Trimming cost V 6 bases and J 0 bases; bases outside gene matches: 1. CDR3 sequence (DNA): TGTGCCAGCAGCGACAGGGTGAACACTGAAGCTTTCTTT. This translates into CASSDRVNTEAFF.

The gene calls are TRBV15 and TRBJ1-5, with D perhaps matching TRBD1 (5 bases). The CDR3 has 15 amino acids. Trimming took 0 bases from V and 7 from J, leaving 13 bases between them. CDR1 LNHNV and CDR2 YYDKDF come from the germline V gene (reference sequence). The CDR3 DNA sequence: TGTGCCACCAGCAGAGACGCCCCGAGGGGCCAGCCCCAGCATTTT. Protein sequence: CATSRDAPRGQPQHF.

The chain combines TRBV7-9 with TRBJ2-1, with D possibly matching TRBD2 (6 bases). Germline V CDR1 and CDR2: SEHNR, FQNEAQ (reference sequence). The CDR3 totals 12 residues. Trimming took 5 bases from V and 10 from J, leaving 12 bases between them. The CDR3 sequence: CASSPRRDEQFF. In nucleotides, the CDR3 is TGTGCCAGCAGCCCCCGGAGGGACGAGCAGTTCTTC.

The V gene is TRBV29-1, the J gene TRBJ2-6, with a weak D call TRBD1 (6 bases). V gave up 4 bases and J gave up 3 bases, with 19 bases separating them. Germline loops: CDR1 SQVTM, CDR2 ANQGSEA. This CDR3 spans 17 amino acids. DNA for the CDR3: TGCAGCGTTGTAGGGGGATCCGGTACCGGTGGGGCCAACGTCCTGACTTTC. Translating it yields CSVVGGSGTGGANVLTF. Full variable domain (rest looked up from reference TRBV29-1 and TRBJ2-6): SAVISQKPSRDICQRGTSLTIQCQVDSQVTMMFWYRQQPGQSLTLIATANQGSEATYESGFVIDKFPISRPNLTFSTLTVSNMSPEDSSIYLCSVVGGSGTGGANVLTFGAGSRLTVL.

Only one count was recorded for this clone. The rearrangement uses TRBV28 and TRBJ2-3; D may be TRBD2 (7 bases). Germline V CDR1 and CDR2: MDHEN, SYDVKM. The CDR3 is made up of 15 amino acids. Trimming shortened V by 2 bases and J by 1 base, and 10 bases separated the two germline ends. CDR3: CASSLVRGRTDTQYF. The CDR3 DNA is TGTGCCAGCAGTTTAGTGCGGGGGCGCACAGATACGCAGTATTTT.

The chain recombines TRBV28 with TRBJ1-5; D is undetermined. V gave up 6 bases and J gave up 5 bases, with 17 bases separating them. The CDR3 has 15 amino acids. Germline V gene data show CDR1 as MDHEN and CDR2 as SYDVKM. The CDR3 loop is CASRPDGGSYQPQHF. DNA for the CDR3: TGTGCCAGCAGACCTGACGGAGGATCTTATCAGCCCCAGCATTTT.

The chain couples TRBV30 to TRBJ1-3; unclear D gene. Trimming left V 3 bases short and J 4 bases short, with 16 bases between. The V gene's germline CDR1 is GTSNPN and CDR2 SVGIG (reference sequence). This CDR3 contains 15 residues. Written as DNA, the CDR3 is TGTGCCTGGAGCGGCCCCGTACAGTGGGGAAACACCATATATTTT. Residues: CAWSGPVQWGNTIYF.

The CDR3 loop is CASSGTENTGELFF. The CDR3 DNA reads TGTGCCAGTAGTGGGACAGAGAACACCGGGGAGCTGTTTTTT. The chain uses TRBV19 and TRBJ2-2; 7 nucleotides align to TRBD1. Germline CDR1 and CDR2: LNHDA and SQIVND (reference sequence). The CDR3 spans 14 residues. Germline trimming cut 5 bases from V and 1 base from J; bases unmatched to any gene: 1.

This clone was observed once. V usage is TRBV6-5 and J usage is TRBJ2-7; TRBD1 might be the D (6 bases). Trimming cost V 2 bases and J 0 bases, with 11 bases left between them. This CDR3 contains 15 residues. The germline gives CDR1 MNHEY, CDR2 SVGAGI. CDR3 DNA: TGTGCCAGCAGTTACGACAGGTGGGCCTCCTACGAGCAGTACTTC. The encoded protein is CASSYDRWASYEQYF.

This clone was seen a single time. This chain connects TRBV10-3 to TRBJ2-7, with D maybe TRBD1 (6 bases). The germline V gene encodes CDR1 ENHRY and CDR2 SYGVKD. Trimming took off 0 bases at V and 3 bases at J, with 15 bases between the two ends. The CDR3 is 16 residues long. CDR3 DNA: TGTGCCATCAGTGAGTCAGTCACAGGGAGTATCTACGAGCAGTACTTC. Translated: CAISESVTGSIYEQYF.

Note on this clone: The sample contains more than one DNA sequence encoding this CDR3. V and J are TRBV7-9 and TRBJ2-1; 9 bases agree with TRBD1. CDR1 SEHNR and CDR2 FQNEAQ come from the germline V gene (reference sequence). CDR3 size: 13 residues. Trimming removed 5 bases from V and 6 bases from J; junction bases left unmatched: 2. DNA for the CDR3: TGTGCCAGCAGCGGGGGACAGGGCAATGAGCAGTTCTTC. This translates into CASSGGQGNEQFF.